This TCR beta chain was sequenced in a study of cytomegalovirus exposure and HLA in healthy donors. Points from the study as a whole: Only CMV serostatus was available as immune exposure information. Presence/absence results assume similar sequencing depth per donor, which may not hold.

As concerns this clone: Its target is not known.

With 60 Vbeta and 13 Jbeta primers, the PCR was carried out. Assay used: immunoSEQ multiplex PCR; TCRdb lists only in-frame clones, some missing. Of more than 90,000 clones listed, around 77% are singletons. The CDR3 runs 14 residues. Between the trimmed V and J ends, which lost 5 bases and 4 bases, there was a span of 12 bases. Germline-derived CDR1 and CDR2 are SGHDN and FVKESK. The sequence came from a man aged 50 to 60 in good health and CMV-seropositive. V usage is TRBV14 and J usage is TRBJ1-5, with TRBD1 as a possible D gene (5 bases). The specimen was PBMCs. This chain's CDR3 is CASSAAGGNQPQHF. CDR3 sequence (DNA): TGTGCCAGCAGCGCGGCGGGGGGTAATCAGCCCCAGCATTTT.